Each of the 16 T cell receptor beta chains below was sequenced from the same sample in a study of T cell responses to AZD1222 COVID-19 vaccine. Method: immunoSEQ multiplex PCR; TCRdb's copy keeps in-frame clones and lacks some. The profile covers roughly 100,000 clones, with roughly 84% appearing a single time and about 18% taken by the ten largest. The sample here was peripheral blood, taken on day 0 of AZD1222 vaccination. The receptor source for this set is an adult in good health.

The chain recombines TRBV7-2 with TRBJ1-1; weak D call: TRBD1 (6 bases). CDR1 and CDR2 (germline): SGHTA, FQGNSA. The V and J ends lost 1 base and 0 bases respectively, with 15 bases between them. The CDR3 has 17 amino acids. The CDR3: CASSLDHQGTLNTEAFF. The CDR3 DNA sequence: TGTGCCAGCAGCTTAGACCATCAGGGGACATTGAACACTGAAGCTTTCTTT.

The gene calls are TRBV2 and TRBJ1-6; D perhaps matches TRBD1 (5 bases). The CDR3 is 16 residues long. Trimming removed 3 bases from V and 9 bases from J, with 18 bases in between. From germline, CDR1 is SNHLY and CDR2 FYNNEI. The CDR3 DNA reads TGTGCCAGCAGTGACGCCGCCCCCGGGGGTCGTTCACCCCTCCACTTT. It translates to CASSDAAPGGRSPLHF.

This chain links TRBV10-2 with TRBJ1-5; possible D gene TRBD1, 5 bases. This CDR3 spans 12 amino acids. With 5 bases removed from V and 4 bases from J, the gap between germline ends came to 6 bases. Looked up from germline, CDR1 is WSHSY and CDR2 is SAAADI. CDR3 sequence: CASSPGNQPQHF. The DNA of the CDR3 is TGCGCCAGCAGTCCAGGGAATCAGCCCCAGCATTTT.

This chain joins TRBV27 and TRBJ1-2, with 8 bases that match TRBD1. The CDR3 is made up of 15 amino acids. Per the germline V gene, CDR1 is MNHEY and CDR2 is SMNVEV (reference sequence). V shed 4 bases and J 2 bases; nucleotides not matched to a gene: 6. Here the CDR3 DNA reads TGTGCCAGCAGTTCCAGGGGGCGCGGGAACTATGGCTACACCTTC. This codes for CASSSRGRGNYGYTF.

The count of this clone is one. This sequence joins TRBV5-1 and TRBJ1-1; D not resolved. CDR1 and CDR2 (germline): SGHRS, YFSETQ. The ends were cut back, 5 bases at V and 3 bases at J, with 11 bases in the middle. This CDR3 comprises 13 residues. CDR3 coding DNA: TGCGCCAGCAGGCCGCCCGGGGACACTGAAGCTTTCTTT. Its translation: CASRPPGDTEAFF.

The chain carries TRBV14 and TRBJ1-2; 7 nucleotides match TRBD1. This CDR3 contains 12 residues. V gave up 3 bases and J gave up 8 bases; unmatched junction bases: 3. Germline V gene sequence: CDR1 SGHDN, CDR2 FVKESK. The CDR3, as DNA: TGTGCCAGCAGCCACGACAGGGACGGCTACACCTTC. This codes for CASSHDRDGYTF.

This chain uses TRBV4-1 with TRBJ1-1; no firm D call. The CDR3 has 13 amino acids. V lost 1 base to trimming and J lost 1 base, with 4 bases between them. CDR1 and CDR2 from the germline V gene are MGHRA and YSYEKL. The CDR3 DNA is TGCGCCAGCAGCCAAGGGGAGAACACTGAAGCTTTCTTT. It encodes CASSQGENTEAFF.

V and J are TRBV6-5 and TRBJ2-7; possibly TRBD1 for D (6 bases). Germline V gene sequence: CDR1 MNHEY, CDR2 SVGAGI. There are 13 residues in the CDR3. V gave up 3 bases and J gave up 5 bases, with 11 bases separating them. The chain's CDR3 is CASSYRQADEQYV. The CDR3 DNA reads as TGTGCCAGCAGTTATAGACAGGCGGACGAGCAGTACGTC.

The chain combines TRBV4-2 with TRBJ2-1, with 11 nucleotides matching TRBD2. Germline V gene sequence: CDR1 LGHNA, CDR2 YNFKEQ. The CDR3 has 17 amino acids. The J segment lost 0 bases and the V segment lost 3 bases, leaving 4 bases of the junction unmatched. Here the CDR3 DNA reads TGTGCCAGCAGCCAGGGTAGCGGGGGGGCCTCCTACAATGAGCAGTTCTTC. It is translated as CASSQGSGGASYNEQFF.

This clone is a singleton in its sample. J is TRBJ2-6 and V is TRBV10-2; D uncertain. The CDR3 spans 15 residues. V was trimmed by 9 bases and J by 0 bases, leaving 12 bases between them. Looked up from germline, CDR1 is WSHSY and CDR2 is SAAADI. CDR3 nucleotide sequence: TGCGCCAGTCGTCCTCCCAGCTCTGGGGCCAACGTCCTGACTTTC. Translating gives CASRPPSSGANVLTF.

The rearrangement uses TRBV5-4 and TRBJ2-6; D uncertain. This CDR3 spans 15 amino acids. The germline V gene encodes CDR1 SGHNT and CDR2 YYREEE (reference sequence). The germline V and J ends were trimmed by 1 base and 3 bases, with 8 bases remaining between them. In DNA, the CDR3 is TGTGCCAGCAGCTTGACCCATCGTGGGGCCAACGTCCTGACTTTC. Translated, it gives CASSLTHRGANVLTF.

The chain links TRBV7-2 to TRBJ1-2; D may be TRBD1 (6 bases). Trimming shortened V by 5 bases and J by 8 bases, and 21 bases separated the two germline ends. Germline V gene sequence: CDR1 SGHTA, CDR2 FQGNSA. The CDR3 is 15 residues long. CDR3 in DNA: TGTGCCAGCAGCACCAACAGGGCGGGCAGTGGAGGCTACACCTTC. Residues: CASSTNRAGSGGYTF.

The chain combines TRBV5-1 with TRBJ2-6, with TRBD1 matching 8 bases. The CDR3 is 18 residues long. Germline trimming cut 1 base from V and 1 base from J; bases unmatched to any gene: 7. CDR1 is SGHRS and CDR2 is YFSETQ in the germline V gene. CDR3 sequence: CASSLTGQGKSGANVLTF. The CDR3 DNA reads TGCGCCAGCAGCTTGACTGGACAGGGAAAATCTGGGGCCAACGTCCTGACTTTC.

The genes are TRBV19 and TRBJ1-2; a weak D match, TRBD1 (5 bases). There are 15 residues in the CDR3. Trimming cost V 3 bases and J 3 bases, with 14 bases left between them. Germline V gene sequence: CDR1 LNHDA, CDR2 SQIVND (reference sequence). DNA of the CDR3: TGTGCCAGTAGTATTTCAACCGGGACTTACTATGGCTACACCTTC. Its translation is CASSISTGTYYGYTF.

Here the CDR3 reads CASSMDSSYNEQFF. The CDR3 DNA is TGTGCCAGTAGTATGGACAGCTCCTACAATGAGCAGTTCTTC. This rearrangement joins TRBV19 to TRBJ2-1; perhaps TRBD1 as D (6 bases). Trimming removed 3 bases at V and 0 bases at J, with 6 bases between. The CDR3 consists of 14 residues. In germline, CDR1 is LNHDA, CDR2 SQIVND (reference sequence). Complete variable domain (other parts from reference TRBV19 and TRBJ2-1): DGGITQSPKYLFRKEGQNVTLSCEQNLNHDAMYWYRQDPGQGLRLIYYSQIVNDFQKGDIAEGYSVSREKKESFPLTVTSAQKNPTAFYLCASSMDSSYNEQFFGPGTRLTVL.

The chain links TRBV19 to TRBJ2-1; D call uncertain. CDR3 length equals 14 residues. CDR1 LNHDA and CDR2 SQIVND come from the germline V gene (reference sequence). Trimming shortened V by 2 bases and J by 10 bases, and 15 bases separated the two germline ends. The CDR3, as DNA: TGTGCCAGTAGTATATTGAGTGAGTCCAAAGAGCAGTTCTTC. Its translation is CASSILSESKEQFF.